These 9 T cell receptor beta chains were all obtained from the same sample, sequenced in a study of blood T cell repertoires in COVID-19. Repertoires were generated with immunoSEQ multiplex PCR, while TCRdb's copy carries only in-frame clones and drops some. The table includes 130,000 to 150,000 clones, 65% to 85% detected once. Sample: peripheral blood. The origin of the receptors is a man aged 55 to 70 with active or convalescent COVID-19.

The chain carries TRBV27 and TRBJ1-1; D possibly corresponds to TRBD1 (6 bases). CDR1 and CDR2 from the germline V gene are MNHEY and SMNVEV (reference sequence). This CDR3 has 14 residues. V lost 2 bases to trimming and J lost 5 bases, with 12 bases between them. The CDR3 protein is CASSLQGWGTEAFF. In nucleotides, the CDR3 is TGTGCCAGCAGTTTACAGGGGTGGGGGACTGAAGCTTTCTTT.

The J gene is TRBJ2-1, the V gene TRBV10-3, with D possibly TRBD2 on 5 matching bases. This CDR3 has 14 amino acids. Trimming shortened V by 4 bases and J by 6 bases, and 13 bases separated the two germline ends. Germline loops: CDR1 ENHRY, CDR2 SYGVKD. CDR3: CAISGGSLGNEQFF. The CDR3 nucleotides read TGTGCCATCAGTGGAGGGTCGTTAGGCAATGAGCAGTTCTTC.

V is TRBV12-2 and J is TRBJ2-3; the D segment call TRBD2 is taken from the table without a DNA check. TRBV12-2 is classified as a pseudogene. The CDR3 runs to 15 residues. The CDR3 region has the DNA TGTGCAAGTCGCTCCCAACTAGCGGGAGGGGATACGCAGTATTTT. This sequence encodes CASRSQLAGGDTQYF.

The chain carries TRBV27 and TRBJ2-7; 7 positions match TRBD2. The CDR3 runs 17 residues. Germline lookup yields CDR1 MNHEY and CDR2 SMNVEV (reference sequence). V dropped 4 bases and J dropped 6; count of bases not matched to a gene: 18. The CDR3 coding sequence is TGTGCCAGCAGTTCCTGGACTCTAGCGGTGCTAGGAGGCGAGCAGTACTTC. Translated: CASSSWTLAVLGGEQYF.

Here the CDR3 reads CASSSSYELFF. The CDR3, as DNA: TGTGCCAGCAGTTCGTCATACGAGCTGTTTTTT. V is TRBV28 and J is TRBJ1-4; D not resolved. Germline CDR1 reads MDHEN; CDR2 reads SYDVKM. This CDR3 is built from 11 residues. Trimming cost V 4 bases and J 14 bases, with 11 bases left between them. The full variable domain, completed using reference TRBV28 and TRBJ1-4, is DVKVTQSSRYLVKRTGEKVFLECVQDMDHENMFWYRQDPGLGLRLIYFSYDVKMKEKGDIPEGYSVSREKKERFSLILESASTNQTSMYLCASSSSYELFFGSGTQLSVL.

The CDR3 sequence: CASSQDLGAVRPLHF. CDR3 nucleotides: TGTGCCAGCAGCCAAGATCTGGGGGCCGTTAGACCCCTCCACTTT. The chain couples TRBV3-1 (or the pseudogene TRBV3-2) to TRBJ1-6; weak D call: TRBD1 (6 bases). This CDR3 comprises 15 residues. Germline values: CDR1 LGHDT, CDR2 YNNKEL (reference sequence). Trimming took off 0 bases at V and 12 bases at J, with 15 bases between the two ends.

This clone was picked up many times. This chain connects TRBV6-5 to TRBJ1-5, with 9 bases identical to TRBD1. V dropped 2 bases and J dropped 3; count of bases not matched to a gene: 5. From germline, CDR1 is MNHEY and CDR2 SVGAGI. There are 16 residues in the CDR3. CDR3 bases: TGTGCCAGCAGTTACCCCCGGGACAGGGTCAATCAGCCCCAGCATTTT. This translates into CASSYPRDRVNQPQHF.

The chain has TRBV28 and TRBJ1-4, with 12 bases fitting TRBD1. CDR1 and CDR2 (germline): MDHEN, SYDVKM. The CDR3 spans 16 residues. V trimming: 5 bases; J trimming: 6 bases; junction bases outside the gene matches: 7. As DNA, the CDR3 is TGTGCCAGCAGTACGGGACAGGGGGCTCGGTATGAAAAACTGTTTTTT. Translation gives CASSTGQGARYEKLFF.

This chain joins TRBV28 and TRBJ1-2; 9 bases are shared with TRBD1. V was pared by 6 bases and J by 8 bases, with 13 bases of the junction left unmatched. The germline CDR1 and CDR2 sequences are MDHEN and SYDVKM. The CDR3 is 15 amino acids. This CDR3 is CASSPSRDRVEGYTF. For the CDR3, the DNA is TGTGCCAGCAGCCCATCCCGGGACAGGGTTGAAGGCTACACCTTC.